These 11 T cell receptor beta chains share one sample of origin, sequenced in a study of T cell responses to AZD1222 COVID-19 vaccine. This table comes from immunoSEQ multiplex PCR, and its TCRdb copy is limited to in-frame clones, with some not included. The table lists 100,000 to 150,000 clones, 87% of them singletons. The sequenced sample was peripheral blood, obtained on day 0 of AZD1222 vaccination. The receptors stem from an adult in good health.

This chain links TRBV7-9 with TRBJ1-2; D is unclear. The CDR3 length is 14 residues. Trimming pared 5 bases from V and 3 bases from J, leaving 13 bases between. Germline values: CDR1 SEHNR, CDR2 FQNEAQ (reference sequence). CDR3 residues: CASSPQIPDYGYTF. The CDR3 DNA reads as TGTGCCAGCAGCCCTCAGATACCCGACTATGGCTACACCTTC.

The chain couples TRBV28 to TRBJ2-7; perhaps TRBD2 as D (6 bases). This CDR3 has 14 amino acids. V lost 3 bases, J lost 5 bases, and 14 bases lay in between. Looked up from germline, CDR1 is MDHEN and CDR2 is SYDVKM. The CDR3 DNA follows: TGTGCCAGCAGTTTTGGGGGGAGCGAGGACGAGCAGTACTTC. Protein sequence: CASSFGGSEDEQYF.

The V call is TRBV30, the J call TRBJ1-2; 8 bases are a match to TRBD1. This CDR3 contains 14 residues. Trimming took 3 bases from V and 3 from J; bases not matched to a gene: 6. Germline V gene lookup returns CDR1 GTSNPN and CDR2 SVGIG (reference sequence). The CDR3 region is CAWRGQGTHYGYTF. The CDR3 DNA sequence: TGTGCCTGGAGAGGACAGGGTACACACTATGGCTACACCTTC.

This chain uses TRBV11-2 with TRBJ2-7; D might be TRBD1 (5 bases). This CDR3 is built from 15 residues. Trimming cost V 0 bases and J 2 bases, with 11 bases left between them. Germline V gene data show CDR1 as SGHAT and CDR2 as FQNNGV. The CDR3 DNA follows: TGTGCCAGCAGCTTAGAGGCAGGGATCACCTACGAGCAGTACTTC. It yields the protein CASSLEAGITYEQYF.

V is TRBV11-1 and J is TRBJ1-3; D is unclear. The germline V gene encodes CDR1 SGHAT and CDR2 FQDESV (reference sequence). V was shortened by 3 bases and J by 0 bases, with 12 bases between the two germline ends. CDR3 length: 16 residues. The CDR3 spells CASSFKKDVSGNTIYF. The CDR3 DNA follows: TGTGCCAGCAGCTTCAAGAAGGACGTCTCTGGAAACACCATATATTTT.

This rearrangement joins TRBV19 to TRBJ1-1; 7 nucleotides agree with TRBD1. Germline assignment: CDR1 LNHDA and CDR2 SQIVND (reference sequence). The CDR3 sequence is 13 residues long. The J segment lost 4 bases and the V segment lost 8 bases, leaving 7 bases of the junction unmatched. The CDR3 region has the DNA TGTGCCAGTGCCGACAGGGTGGTCACTGAAGCTTTCTTT. It translates to CASADRVVTEAFF.

This clone appeared a few times. The V gene is TRBV5-1, the J gene TRBJ2-7, with 8 bases fitting TRBD2. The CDR3 is 15 residues long. Germline V gene data show CDR1 as SGHRS and CDR2 as YFSETQ. Trimming took 2 bases from V and 7 from J; bases not matched to a gene: 11. CDR3 amino acids: CASSFLSAGAGEQYF. The CDR3 bases are TGCGCCAGCAGCTTTCTCTCAGCGGGGGCAGGGGAGCAGTACTTC.

This clone turned up a few times. This chain connects TRBV28 to TRBJ1-5; 9 bases are shared with TRBD1. Germline CDR1 is MDHEN and CDR2 is SYDVKM. This CDR3 spans 15 amino acids. The V and J ends lost 4 bases and 5 bases, in that order; junction bases with no gene match: 6. DNA for the CDR3: TGTGCCAGCAGTTCCTCCGGGACAGGGTATCAGCCCCAGCATTTT. This encodes CASSSSGTGYQPQHF.

The chain employs TRBV24-1 and TRBJ2-1; 11 nucleotides align to TRBD1. Germline-derived CDR1 and CDR2 are KGHDR and SFDVKD. The CDR3 consists of 14 residues. The J segment lost 7 bases and the V segment lost 7 bases, leaving 5 bases of the junction unmatched. The chain's CDR3 is CATSGQGAGNEQFF. The CDR3 DNA reads as TGTGCCACCAGCGGACAGGGGGCTGGGAATGAGCAGTTCTTC.

V is TRBV20-1 and J is TRBJ1-2; D gene uncertain. The CDR3 consists of 13 residues. Trimming cost V 3 bases and J 5 bases, with 13 bases left between them. The V gene's germline CDR1 is DFQATT and CDR2 SNEGSKA (reference sequence). CDR3 bases: TGCAGTGCTAGTAATAGGAGGCCTTATGGCTACACCTTC. Its translation: CSASNRRPYGYTF.

This clone occurred a few times. The chain carries TRBV14 and TRBJ2-5; D possibly corresponds to TRBD1 (5 bases). The CDR3 runs to 17 residues. V lost 0 bases to trimming and J lost 2 bases, with 16 bases between them. Germline CDR1 reads SGHDN; CDR2 reads FVKESK. In nucleotides, the CDR3 is TGTGCCAGCAGCCAAGAGACGACAGACCCTAGGCAAGAGACCCAGTACTTC. Protein product: CASSQETTDPRQETQYF. Full variable domain (missing parts from reference TRBV14 and TRBJ2-5): EAGVTQFPSHSVIEKGQTVTLRCDPISGHDNLYWYRRVMGKEIKFLLHFVKESKQDESGMPNNRFLAERTGGTYSTLKVQPAELEDSGVYFCASSQETTDPRQETQYFGPGTRLLVL.